These T cell receptor beta chains were read from a single sample in a study of cytomegalovirus exposure and HLA in healthy donors. Sequenced by immunoSEQ multiplex PCR; TCRdb stores in-frame clones only, minus some. The sample holds approximately 120,000 clones, more than 65% seen once. The material sequenced was PBMCs. The receptor set was obtained from a man younger than 30 in good health and CMV-seropositive. Both conserved end residues are part of each CDR3. A D gene is named only where the DNA matches it firmly. Clone size, where shown, is once, few, many, or a class for clones that have expanded.

v_gene,j_gene,abundance,d_gene,CDR3aa,CDR3nt
TRBV10-3,TRBJ1-2,NA,NA,CASREDGYTF,TGTGCCTCCCGGGAGGATGGCTACACCTTC
TRBV30,TRBJ2-7,NA,TRBD1,CAWSHIPGQGRLRDEQYF,TGTGCCTGGAGTCACATACCGGGACAGGGGAGGTTGCGGGACGAGCAGTACTTC
TRBV9,TRBJ2-2,once,NA,CASTSSPNTGELFF,TGTGCCAGTACTAGCTCTCCGAACACCGGGGAGCTGTTTTTT
TRBV7-9,TRBJ1-2,once,TRBD1,CSSSLATGAYTF,TGTTCCAGCAGCTTAGCCACAGGGGCCTACACCTTC
TRBV19,TRBJ1-2,NA,TRBD1,CASSMGTGYGYTF,TGTGCCAGTAGTATGGGGACAGGGTATGGCTACACCTTC
TRBV6-5,TRBJ2-3,NA,NA,CASSGTDTDTQYF,TGTGCCAGCAGTGGGACTGACACAGATACGCAGTATTTT
TRBV9,TRBJ2-7,NA,NA,CASSASSGNTYEQYF,TGTGCCAGCAGCGCATCCTCCGGGAACACCTACGAGCAGTACTTC
TRBV29-1,TRBJ1-4,few,TRBD1,CSVGPTGLDEKLFF,TGCAGCGTTGGCCCGACAGGGTTGGATGAAAAACTGTTTTTT
TRBV27,TRBJ1-1,NA,NA,CASSYSLATEAFF,TGTGCCAGCAGTTACTCATTAGCCACTGAAGCTTTCTTT
TRBV25-1,TRBJ1-2,once,NA,CASSGTVYGYTF,TGTGCCAGCAGTGGGACAGTCTATGGCTACACCTTC
TRBV19,TRBJ1-3,NA,TRBD1,CASSRQGSGNTIYF,TGTGCCAGTAGTCGACAGGGTTCAGGAAACACCATATATTTT
TRBV19,TRBJ1-5,NA,NA,CASNPLGGTNNQPQHF,TGTGCCAGTAACCCCCTGGGGGGGACCAACAATCAGCCCCAGCATTTT
TRBV7-9,TRBJ2-6,NA,NA,CASSLAGSGANVLTF,TGTGCCAGCAGCTTAGCCGGCTCTGGGGCCAACGTCCTGACTTTC
TRBV5-1,TRBJ1-1,NA,TRBD1,CASSSGQGMNTEAFF,TGCGCCAGCAGCAGCGGACAGGGGATGAACACTGAAGCTTTCTTT
TRBV6-6,TRBJ1-1,NA,NA,CASSYGPFTEAFF,TGTGCCAGCAGCTACGGGCCGTTTACTGAAGCTTTCTTT
TRBV4-1,TRBJ2-1,NA,NA,CASSPYRLARPSYNEQFF,TGCGCCAGCAGCCCGTACCGTCTAGCGCGGCCGTCTTACAATGAGCAGTTCTTC
TRBV11-2,TRBJ2-7,NA,TRBD1,CASSRPGQPYEQYF,TGTGCCAGCAGCCGCCCGGGACAGCCCTACGAGCAGTACTTC
TRBV28,TRBJ1-1,NA,NA,CASSLRGGQEAFF,TGTGCCAGCAGTTTAAGGGGGGGACAAGAAGCTTTCTTT
TRBV9,TRBJ1-2,NA,NA,CASSDGEANYGYTF,TGTGCCAGCAGCGACGGAGAAGCTAACTATGGCTACACCTTC
TRBV27,TRBJ1-1,NA,TRBD1,CASSPRTGMNTEAFF,TGTGCCAGCAGTCCTCGGACAGGAATGAACACTGAAGCTTTCTTT
TRBV7-2,TRBJ2-5,few,TRBD2,CASSLRAGGGMETQYF,TGTGCCAGCAGCCTAAGGGCGGGAGGGGGGATGGAGACCCAGTACTTC
TRBV7-6,TRBJ2-7,NA,TRBD1,CASSTLPPGQGASYEQYF,TGTGCCAGCAGCACACTCCCTCCGGGACAGGGGGCCTCCTACGAGCAGTACTTC
TRBV4-2,TRBJ2-5,NA,TRBD2,CASSPSSVGGGARKTQYF,TGTGCCAGCAGCCCCTCGAGTGTTGGCGGGGGGGCCCGTAAGACCCAGTACTTC
TRBV19,TRBJ2-3,NA,NA,CASSNFRYMGDTQYF,TGTGCCAGTAGTAATTTTAGATACATGGGCGATACGCAGTATTTT
TRBV19,TRBJ1-2,NA,TRBD1,CASSNYRGNYGYTF,TGTGCCAGTAGTAACTACAGGGGGAACTATGGCTACACCTTC
TRBV27,TRBJ1-6,NA,TRBD1,CASRLTLFGQGDSPLHF,TGTGCCAGCAGGCTTACTCTGTTCGGACAGGGCGATTCACCCCTCCACTTT
TRBV7-9,TRBJ2-3,NA,TRBD2,CASTGVAGGGDTQYF,TGTGCCAGCACGGGCGTAGCGGGGGGCGGGGATACGCAGTATTTT
TRBV5-1,TRBJ2-1,few,TRBD2,CASSLAGGRALDEQFF,TGCGCCAGCAGCTTGGCGGGCGGGAGGGCCTTAGATGAGCAGTTCTTC
TRBV4-3,TRBJ2-7,NA,TRBD2,CASSLTSGPYEQYF,TGCGCCAGCAGCCTAACTAGCGGACCTTACGAGCAGTACTTC
TRBV7-2,TRBJ2-3,NA,TRBD2,CASSLVAQREPPDTQYF,TGTGCCAGCAGCTTAGTGGCCCAGCGGGAGCCCCCAGATACGCAGTATTTT
TRBV15,TRBJ1-5,NA,NA,CATGGVGSNQPQHF,TGTGCCACCGGGGGGGTTGGGAGCAATCAGCCCCAGCATTTT
TRBV6-1,TRBJ1-2,few,NA,CASSERTAYGYGYTF,TGTGCCAGCAGTGAACGGACAGCTTACGGCTATGGCTACACCTTC
TRBV7-8,TRBJ1-1,NA,NA,CASSLGQENTEAFF,TGTGCCAGCAGCCTTGGGCAGGAGAACACTGAAGCTTTCTTT
TRBV9,TRBJ1-5,NA,NA,CASSVGGGPEPQHF,TGTGCCAGCAGCGTCGGGGGGGGGCCGGAGCCCCAGCATTTT
TRBV5-6,TRBJ1-4,few,NA,CASSSGTTNEKLFF,TGTGCCAGCAGCTCAGGAACAACTAATGAAAAACTGTTTTTT
TRBV2,TRBJ2-5,NA,NA,CATTSWETQYF,TGTGCCACAACTAGTTGGGAGACCCAGTACTTC
TRBV7-2,TRBJ2-5,NA,TRBD2,CASSLARGGETQYF,TGTGCCAGCAGCTTAGCACGGGGAGGGGAGACCCAGTACTTC
TRBV30,TRBJ2-7,few,NA,CAWSVGAGASYEQYF,TGTGCCTGGAGTGTAGGGGCAGGGGCCTCCTACGAGCAGTACTTC
TRBV4-1,TRBJ2-1,NA,TRBD2,CASSHLITSGSYGEQFF,TGCGCCAGCAGCCACCTTATCACTAGCGGGAGTTACGGTGAGCAGTTCTTC
TRBV10-3,TRBJ1-2,NA,NA,CAIRERGGGDYGYTF,TGTGCCATCAGAGAAAGGGGTGGGGGCGACTATGGCTACACCTTC
TRBV30,TRBJ2-3,few,NA,CAWSVQRGDTQYF,TGTGCCTGGAGTGTACAAAGAGGAGATACGCAGTATTTT
TRBV30,TRBJ2-2,NA,TRBD2,CAWNSGRVRTGELFF,TGTGCCTGGAATAGCGGGAGGGTGCGCACCGGGGAGCTGTTTTTT
TRBV4-2,TRBJ2-1,few,NA,CASSPPTGNEQFF,TGTGCCAGCAGCCCCCCGACAGGCAATGAGCAGTTCTTC
TRBV7-7,TRBJ2-1,NA,NA,CASSLDRDYEQFF,TGTGCCAGCAGCTTAGACCGGGATTATGAGCAGTTCTTC
TRBV6-6,TRBJ1-5,few,TRBD1,CASSRFGTAGQPQHF,TGTGCCAGCAGTCGATTCGGGACAGCGGGTCAGCCCCAGCATTTT
TRBV6-1,TRBJ1-1,NA,NA,CASSESTRLNTEAFF,TGTGCCAGCAGCGAATCGACCAGGCTGAACACTGAAGCTTTCTTT
TRBV6-4,TRBJ2-3,once,TRBD1,CASSDSGTGIDTQYF,TGTGCCAGCAGTGACTCGGGGACAGGTATAGATACGCAGTATTTT